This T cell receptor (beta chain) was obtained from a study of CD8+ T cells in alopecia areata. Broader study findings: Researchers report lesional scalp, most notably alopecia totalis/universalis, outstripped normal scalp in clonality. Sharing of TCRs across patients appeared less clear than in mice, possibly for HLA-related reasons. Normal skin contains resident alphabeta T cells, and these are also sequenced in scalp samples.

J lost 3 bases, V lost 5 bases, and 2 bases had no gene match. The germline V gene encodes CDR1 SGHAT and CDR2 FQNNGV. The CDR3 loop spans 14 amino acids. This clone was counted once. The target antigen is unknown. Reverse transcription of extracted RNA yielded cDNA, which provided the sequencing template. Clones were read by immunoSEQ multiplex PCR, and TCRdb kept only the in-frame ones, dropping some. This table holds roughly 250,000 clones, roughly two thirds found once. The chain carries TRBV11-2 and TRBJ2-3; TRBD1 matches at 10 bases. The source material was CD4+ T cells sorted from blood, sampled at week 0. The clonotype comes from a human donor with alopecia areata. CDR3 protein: CASSKDRGTDTQYF. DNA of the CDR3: TGTGCCAGCAGCAAGGACAGGGGGACAGATACGCAGTATTTT.